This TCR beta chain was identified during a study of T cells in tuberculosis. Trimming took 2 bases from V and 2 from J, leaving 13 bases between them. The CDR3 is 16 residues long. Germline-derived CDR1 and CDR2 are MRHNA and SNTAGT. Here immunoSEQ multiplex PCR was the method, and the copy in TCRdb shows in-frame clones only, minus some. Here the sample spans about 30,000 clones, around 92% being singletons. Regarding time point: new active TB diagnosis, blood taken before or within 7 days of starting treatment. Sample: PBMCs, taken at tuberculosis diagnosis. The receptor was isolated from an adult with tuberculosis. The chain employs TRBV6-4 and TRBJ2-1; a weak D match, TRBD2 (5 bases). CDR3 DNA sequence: TGTGCCAGCAGTGACACTGGTCTAGCCCCCTACAATGAGCAGTTCTTC. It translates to CASSDTGLAPYNEQFF.